The 5 T cell receptor beta chains in this list originate from one sample, sequenced in a study of graft-versus-host responses after intestinal transplantation (dated by TCRdb to the early 2020s). These receptors' targets are unknown. Library creation used the immunoSEQ multiplex PCR assay. TCRdb retrieved this table from immuneACCESS and kept in-frame rearrangements only. Not all clones are present; in checked studies, unresolved V genes account for under half, and no reason is known for the remainder. For this sample the table gives over 75,000 clones, of which 80% to 95% were detected only once. The ten most abundant clones make up approximately 0.064% of the sample. This sample's time point label indicates: cells obtained before transplantation from donor or recipient. The source was unstimulated CD8+ T cells sorted from spleen or lymph node cells, collected before transplant. These receptors all stem from a human donor who was the organ donor for an intestinal transplant.

This clone was counted once. This chain connects TRBV9 to TRBJ2-7; 7 positions agree with TRBD1. The CDR3 consists of 14 residues. The V gene's germline CDR1 is SGDLS and CDR2 YYNGEE. After removal of 0 bases from V and 3 bases from J, the junction contained 3 bases not matched to a gene. CDR3 DNA sequence: TGTGCCAGCAGCGTAGGAGGGACAGACTACGAGCAGTACTTC. Amino acids: CASSVGGTDYEQYF.

The chain employs TRBV4-1 and TRBJ2-5; maybe TRBD1 (5 bases). The CDR3 sequence is 22 residues long. Deletions cut 2 bases from V and 4 bases from J, with 35 bases between. Germline V gene sequence: CDR1 MGHRA, CDR2 YSYEKL. DNA for the CDR3: TGCGCCAGCAGCCAATTTCTTCTTGGGTCCAGGGTGATCCCATCGAGACCAGAGACCCAGTACTTC. Translated: CASSQFLLGSRVIPSRPETQYF.

The J gene is TRBJ2-7, the V gene TRBV28; the match to TRBD2 covers 12 bases. V gave up 4 bases and J gave up 1 base; unmatched junction bases: 14. This CDR3 comprises 19 residues. CDR1 and CDR2 from the germline V gene are MDHEN and SYDVKM. The CDR3 loop reads CASSSPTSGRNLWSYEQYF. CDR3 coding DNA: TGTGCCAGCAGTTCCCCGACTAGCGGGAGAAACTTGTGGTCCTACGAGCAGTACTTC.

The chain has TRBV6-6 and TRBJ2-1; no definite D call. The germline V gene has CDR1 MNHNY and CDR2 SVGAGI (reference sequence). The CDR3 length is 13 residues. Trimming took 0 bases from V and 5 from J, leaving 5 bases between them. CDR3 region: CASSYSPDNEQFF. The CDR3 nucleotides read TGTGCCAGCAGTTACTCGCCGGACAATGAGCAGTTCTTC.

J is TRBJ1-1 and V is TRBV28, with TRBD1 identical over 8 bases. Per germline, CDR1 MDHEN and CDR2 SYDVKM. With V trimmed by 8 bases and J by 4 bases, 15 bases remained unmatched. The CDR3 consists of 16 residues. As DNA, the CDR3 is TGTGCCAGCCTCCCTGACAGGGGCATCTCGAGCACTGAAGCTTTCTTT. Its translation: CASLPDRGISSTEAFF.